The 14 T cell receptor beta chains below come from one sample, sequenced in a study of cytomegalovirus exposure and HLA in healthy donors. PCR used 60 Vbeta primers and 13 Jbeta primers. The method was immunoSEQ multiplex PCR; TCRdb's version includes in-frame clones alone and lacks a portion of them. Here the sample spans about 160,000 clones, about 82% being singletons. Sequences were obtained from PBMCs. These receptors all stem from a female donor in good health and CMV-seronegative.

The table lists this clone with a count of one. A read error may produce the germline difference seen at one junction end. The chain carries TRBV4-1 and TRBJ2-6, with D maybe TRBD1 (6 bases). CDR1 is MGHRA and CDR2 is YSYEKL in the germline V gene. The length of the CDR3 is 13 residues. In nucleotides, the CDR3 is TGCGCCAGCAGCCAAGTGGGGGCCAACGGCCTGACTTTC. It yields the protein CASSQVGANGLTF.

For the CDR3, the DNA is TGTGCCAGCAGTTACCGGACTCTTGCCTCCTACGAGCAGTACTTC. Protein sequence: CASSYRTLASYEQYF. The chain joins TRBV6-5 to TRBJ2-7; maybe TRBD2 (5 bases). V lost 2 bases to trimming and J lost 0 bases, with 11 bases between them. The length of the CDR3 is 15 residues. CDR1 is MNHEY and CDR2 is SVGAGI in the germline V gene.

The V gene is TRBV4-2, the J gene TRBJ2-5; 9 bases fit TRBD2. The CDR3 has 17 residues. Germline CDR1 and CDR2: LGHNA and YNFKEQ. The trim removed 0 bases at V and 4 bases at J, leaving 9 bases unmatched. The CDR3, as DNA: TGTGCCAGCAGCCAAGAGGCCGAGCGGGGGGTAGGAGAGACCCAGTACTTC. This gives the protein CASSQEAERGVGETQYF.

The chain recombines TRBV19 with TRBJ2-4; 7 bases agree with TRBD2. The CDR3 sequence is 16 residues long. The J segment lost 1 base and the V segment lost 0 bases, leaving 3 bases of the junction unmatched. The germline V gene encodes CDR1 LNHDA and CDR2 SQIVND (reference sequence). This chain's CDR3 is CASSIDRGVAKNIQYF. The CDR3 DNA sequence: TGTGCCAGTAGTATAGATCGGGGGGTGGCCAAAAACATTCAGTACTTC.

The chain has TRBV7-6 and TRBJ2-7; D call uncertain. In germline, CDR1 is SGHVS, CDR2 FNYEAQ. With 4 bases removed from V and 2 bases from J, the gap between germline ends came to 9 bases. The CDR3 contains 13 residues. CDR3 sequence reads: CASSSTVTYEQYF. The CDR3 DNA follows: TGTGCCAGCAGCTCCACGGTTACCTACGAGCAGTACTTC.

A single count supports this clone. CDR3 coding DNA: TGTGCCAGCAGGACCCTTGGGGGAAACTTACAGGGGAGAGCCACTGAAGCTTTCTTT. Translating it yields CASRTLGGNLQGRATEAFF. The chain combines TRBV27 with TRBJ1-1; 7 bases are a match to TRBD1. The V gene's germline CDR1 is MNHEY and CDR2 SMNVEV (reference sequence). The CDR3 sequence is 19 residues long. V shed 6 bases and J 4 bases; nucleotides not matched to a gene: 23.

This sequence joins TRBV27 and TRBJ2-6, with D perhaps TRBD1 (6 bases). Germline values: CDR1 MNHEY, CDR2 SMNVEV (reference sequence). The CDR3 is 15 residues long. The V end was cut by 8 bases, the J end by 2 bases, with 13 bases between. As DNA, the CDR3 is TGTGCCAGCTGCCACAGGGAACCTGGGGCCAACGTCCTGACTTTC. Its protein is CASCHREPGANVLTF.

The CDR3 region has the DNA TGCGCCAGCAGCCAAGGAAGTCAGACAGAGTCCCTCTACGAGCAGTACTTC. It yields the protein CASSQGSQTESLYEQYF. This chain joins TRBV4-1 and TRBJ2-7; tentative D call: TRBD1 (5 bases). Germline CDR1 is MGHRA and CDR2 is YSYEKL. CDR3 size: 17 residues. V was shortened by 1 base and J by 3 bases, with 19 bases between the two germline ends.

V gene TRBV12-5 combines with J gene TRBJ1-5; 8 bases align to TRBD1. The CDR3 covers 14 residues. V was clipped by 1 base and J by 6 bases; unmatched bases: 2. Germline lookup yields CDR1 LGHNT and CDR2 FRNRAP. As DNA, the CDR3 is TGTGCTAGTGGTTTGGCAGGGGGCAGTCAGCCCCAGCATTTT. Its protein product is CASGLAGGSQPQHF.

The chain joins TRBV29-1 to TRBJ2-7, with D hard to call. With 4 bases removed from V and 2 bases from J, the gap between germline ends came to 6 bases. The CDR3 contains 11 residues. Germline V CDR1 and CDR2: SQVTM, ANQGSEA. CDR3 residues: CSVAVAYEQYF. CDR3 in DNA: TGCAGCGTTGCTGTAGCCTACGAGCAGTACTTC.

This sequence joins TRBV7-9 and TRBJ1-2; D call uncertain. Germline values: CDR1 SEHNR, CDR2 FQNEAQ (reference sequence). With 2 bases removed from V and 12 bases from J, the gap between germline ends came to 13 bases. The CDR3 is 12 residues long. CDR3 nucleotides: TGTGCCAGCAGCTTACCCGATCCCTATCACACCTTC. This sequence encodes CASSLPDPYHTF.

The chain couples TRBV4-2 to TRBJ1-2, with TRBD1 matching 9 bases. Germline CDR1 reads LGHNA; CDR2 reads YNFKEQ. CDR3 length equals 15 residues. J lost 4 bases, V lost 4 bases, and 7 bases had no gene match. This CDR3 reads CASSPSGTGSYGYTF. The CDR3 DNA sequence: TGTGCCAGCAGCCCTTCCGGGACAGGGAGCTATGGCTACACCTTC.

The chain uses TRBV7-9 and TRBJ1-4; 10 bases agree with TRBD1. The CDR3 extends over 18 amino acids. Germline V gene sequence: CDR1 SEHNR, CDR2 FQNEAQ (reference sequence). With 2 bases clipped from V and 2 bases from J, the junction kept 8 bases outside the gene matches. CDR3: CASSLRTGGAFTNEKLFF. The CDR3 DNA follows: TGTGCCAGCAGCTTACGGACAGGGGGGGCATTTACTAATGAAAAACTGTTTTTT.

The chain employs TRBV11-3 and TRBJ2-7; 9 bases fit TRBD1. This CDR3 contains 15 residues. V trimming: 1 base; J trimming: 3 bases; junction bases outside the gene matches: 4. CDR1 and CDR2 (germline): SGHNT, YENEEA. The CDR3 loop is CASSLAMGQGYEQYF. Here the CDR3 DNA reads TGTGCCAGCAGCTTAGCCATGGGACAGGGCTACGAGCAGTACTTC.